These T cell receptor beta chains were read from a single sample in a study of cytomegalovirus exposure and HLA in healthy donors. Assay: immunoSEQ multiplex PCR; the TCRdb copy retains only in-frame clones and omits some. Here the sample spans about 120,000 clones, about 85% being singletons. Material for sequencing was PBMCs. The source of these receptors is a man younger than 35 in good health and CMV-seropositive. Both conserved end residues are part of each CDR3. The D gene is left open where the match is weak. The size entry is marked missing in some rows and otherwise reads once, few, many or a size class.

d_call clone_size j_call v_call cdr3_nt cdr3_aa
- few TRBJ1-2 TRBV4-3 TGCGCCAGCAGCCAAGACCCTAACGTCGGGGTTGGCTATGGCTACACCTTC CASSQDPNVGVGYGYTF
- - TRBJ1-2 TRBV30 TGTGCCTGGAGCGAAGACGGGGATGGCTACACCTTC CAWSEDGDGYTF
- - TRBJ1-6 TRBV4-3 TGCGCCAGCAGCCAAGATCCCAGGGCCGCTTCACCCCTCCACTTT CASSQDPRAASPLHF
- - TRBJ2-2 TRBV29-1 TGCAGCGTTGGGGACACGTTCACCGGGGAGCTGTTTTTT CSVGDTFTGELFF
- - TRBJ2-1 TRBV19 TGTGCCAGTAGTTCATTGGCAGATTACAATGAGCAGTTCTTC CASSSLADYNEQFF
- - TRBJ2-2 TRBV20-1 TGCAGTTCGAAATTTAGCGGGGAGCTGTTTTTT CSSKFSGELFF
TRBD1 - TRBJ2-5 TRBV9 TGTGCCAGCAGCCGGACAGGGGTTGCGGAGACCCAGTACTTC CASSRTGVAETQYF
- - TRBJ1-6 TRBV25-1 TGTGCCAGCAGTGAATCGGGGGGCGGCCCCTATAATTCACCCCTCCACTTT CASSESGGGPYNSPLHF
- - TRBJ1-1 TRBV30 TGTGCCTGGACGAGGGAGGACACTGAAGCTTTCTTT CAWTREDTEAFF
- - TRBJ1-5 TRBV15 TGTGCCACCAGCAGAGACGCAGACAATCAGCCCCGGCATTTT CATSRDADNQPRHF
- - TRBJ2-5 TRBV7-2 TGTGCCAGCAGCTTATTTACCGGGGACCAAGAGACCCAGTACTTC CASSLFTGDQETQYF
TRBD1 - TRBJ1-1 TRBV5-4 TGTGCCAGCAGCTTGGCCCGGACAGGGGGTCGCACTGAAGCTTTCTTT CASSLARTGGRTEAFF
TRBD1 - TRBJ1-1 TRBV7-8 TGTGCCAGCAGCGAGCCGGCTGCAGGGGGATTGGGCACTGAAGCTTTCTTT CASSEPAAGGLGTEAFF
TRBD1 - TRBJ1-1 TRBV18 TGTGCCAGCTCAGGGACAGGGGGCGATGAAACTGAAGCTTTCTTT CASSGTGGDETEAFF
- - TRBJ1-1 TRBV30 TGTGCCTTCCCAGGGGTGGGTGGGACTGAAGCTTTCTTT CAFPGVGGTEAFF
TRBD1 - TRBJ2-7 TRBV19 TGTGCCAGTAGTATCGGGACAGGGTTCTACGAGCAGTACTTC CASSIGTGFYEQYF
- - TRBJ1-4 TRBV10-3 TGTGCCATCAGTGATGACCGGGTCTCTAATGAAAAACTGTTTTTT CAISDDRVSNEKLFF
TRBD1 - TRBJ2-7 TRBV11-2 TGTGCCAGCACCCCCATTTGGGACAGTCTCTACGAGCAGTACTTC CASTPIWDSLYEQYF
- - TRBJ2-7 TRBV7-9 TGTTCCAGCAGCTTACCCCAGGGTTCCGAGCAGTACTTC CSSSLPQGSEQYF
TRBD1 - TRBJ2-5 TRBV6-6 TGTGCCAGCAGTCAGGACAGGGGAGGAGAGACCCAGTACTTC CASSQDRGGETQYF
TRBD2 - TRBJ2-7 TRBV28 TGTGCCAGCAGCCAAACTAGCGCGGAGCAGTACTTC CASSQTSAEQYF
- few TRBJ2-7 TRBV5-1 TGCGCCAGCAGCTCCCCCTACGAGCAGTACTTC CASSSPYEQYF
TRBD1 - TRBJ1-4 TRBV7-9 TGTGCCAGCAGCTTAGGGGACAGGGGGCCGTGGAATGAAAAACTGTTTTTT CASSLGDRGPWNEKLFF
- - TRBJ1-1 TRBV9 TGTGCCAGCAGCGCCTCGAGTACTGAAGCTTTCTTT CASSASSTEAFF
- - TRBJ2-7 TRBV6-5 TGTGCCAGCAGTTCCAACCGAGGGCCCTCCTACGAGCAGTACTTC CASSSNRGPSYEQYF
TRBD1 once TRBJ2-7 TRBV4-3 TGCGCCAGCAGCCCGGAACATCATACCCCCTGGACAGGTATTGACTACGAGCAGTACTTC CASSPEHHTPWTGIDYEQYF
TRBD1 - TRBJ2-5 TRBV5-1 TGCGCCAGCAGAGGCCCGGGACAGGGGTTGGAGACCCAGTACTTC CASRGPGQGLETQYF
- - TRBJ2-5 TRBV9 TGTGCCAGCAGCGTAGAGTCCTTGAGTTCTGATTTCTGGGAGACCCAGTACTTC CASSVESLSSDFWETQYF
TRBD1 - TRBJ1-1 TRBV5-1 TGCGCCAGCAGCCAACAGGGGGGGCCCACTGAAGCTTTCTTT CASSQQGGPTEAFF
TRBD1 few TRBJ1-1 TRBV29-1 TGCAGCGTTGAACAGGGGGCCACTGAAGCTTTCTTT CSVEQGATEAFF
TRBD2 - TRBJ2-5 TRBV6-5 TGTGCCAGCACCACGGGAGGAGGGACCCAGTACTTC CASTTGGGTQYF
- - TRBJ1-3 TRBV9 TGTGCCAGCAGCGTAGTCTCCGGACACTCTGGAAACACCATATATTTT CASSVVSGHSGNTIYF
TRBD1 - TRBJ2-3 TRBV6-5 TGTGCCAGCAGTTGGACAGGGGCGGGAGATACGCAGTATTTT CASSWTGAGDTQYF
- few TRBJ2-7 TRBV20-1 TGCAGTGCTGCCTCGGGTTACGAGCAGTACTTC CSAASGYEQYF
- - TRBJ1-6 TRBV6-6 TGTGCCAGCAGTGCGGTGGAAGCCTATAATTCACCCCTCCACTTT CASSAVEAYNSPLHF
- - TRBJ1-6 TRBV5-6 TGTGCCAGCAGCATAGGGACAAGAGTAAATTCACCCCTCCACTTT CASSIGTRVNSPLHF
- - TRBJ2-1 TRBV25-1 TGTGCCAGCAGTGAATGGTACGCAGGGGCGGACAATGAGCAGTTCTTC CASSEWYAGADNEQFF
- - TRBJ1-6 TRBV18 TGTGCCAGCTCCCCACGGCGGTCGGGGGTTTTTTCACCCCTCCACTTT CASSPRRSGVFSPLHF
- - TRBJ1-2 TRBV4-1 TGCGCCAGCAGCCAAGAGGATGAGGAAAACTATGGCTACACCTTC CASSQEDEENYGYTF
TRBD1 - TRBJ2-5 TRBV6-1 TGTGCCAGCAGAAACAGGGGCCAAGAGACCCAGTACTTC CASRNRGQETQYF
- - TRBJ1-5 TRBV10-3 TGTGCCATCAGTGGACAGAATCAGCCCCAGCATTTT CAISGQNQPQHF
- - TRBJ1-2 TRBV30 TGTGCCTGGAGGTTAGATGGCTACACCTTC CAWRLDGYTF
- - TRBJ1-5 TRBV5-6 TGTGCCAGCAGCTTCTACAGGGCTCTTCAGCCCCAGCATTTT CASSFYRALQPQHF
TRBD2 - TRBJ2-3 TRBV19 TGTGCCAGTAGTAAGAGCCTAAGACTAGCTACCACAGATACGCAGTATTTT CASSKSLRLATTDTQYF
TRBD1 - TRBJ1-1 TRBV6-5 TGTGCCAGCAGCTTACAGGGGTTGACTGAAGCTTTCTTT CASSLQGLTEAFF
TRBD1 - TRBJ1-6 TRBV25-1 TGTGCCAGCAGTGAAGGACAGGGACTATGGAGTTCACCCCTCCACTTT CASSEGQGLWSSPLHF
- - TRBJ1-2 TRBV7-9 TGTGCCAGCAGCTTAATCCCTGTACGAAGACAGGCAGCTAACTATGGCTACACCTTC CASSLIPVRRQAANYGYTF
- - TRBJ1-2 TRBV2 TGTGCCAGCGGGGCCCGGACAGAATCCTATGGCTACACCTTC CASGARTESYGYTF
TRBD2 - TRBJ2-2 TRBV7-2 TGTGCCAGCACCCTAAGGCTAGCGGGGGTTCTCGGGGAGCTGTTTTTT CASTLRLAGVLGELFF